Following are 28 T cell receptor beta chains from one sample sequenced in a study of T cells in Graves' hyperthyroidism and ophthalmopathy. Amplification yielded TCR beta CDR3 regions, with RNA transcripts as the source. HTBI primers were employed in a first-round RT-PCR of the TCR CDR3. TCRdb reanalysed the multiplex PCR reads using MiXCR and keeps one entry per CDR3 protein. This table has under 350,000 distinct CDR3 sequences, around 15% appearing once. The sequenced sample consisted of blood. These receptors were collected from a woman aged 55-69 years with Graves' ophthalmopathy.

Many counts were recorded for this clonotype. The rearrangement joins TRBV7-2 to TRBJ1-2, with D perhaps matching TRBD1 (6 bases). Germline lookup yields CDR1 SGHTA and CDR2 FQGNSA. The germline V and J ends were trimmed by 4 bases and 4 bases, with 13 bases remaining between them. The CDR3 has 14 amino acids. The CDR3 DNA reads TGTGCCAGCAGCTCCACAGGAGGGGGCTATGGCTACACCTTC. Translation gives CASSSTGGGYGYTF.

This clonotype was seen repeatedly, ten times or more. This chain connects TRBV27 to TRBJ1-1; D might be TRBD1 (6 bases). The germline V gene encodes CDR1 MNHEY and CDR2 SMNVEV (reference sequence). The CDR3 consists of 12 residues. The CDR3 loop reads CSGDTRNTEAFF. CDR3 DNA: TGTTCCGGGGACACTCGGAACACTGAAGCTTTCTTT.

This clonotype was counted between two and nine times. This CDR3 reads CASSARASAYEQYF. CDR3 in DNA: TGTGCCAGCAGCGCGAGGGCCTCCGCCTACGAGCAGTACTTC. The rearrangement uses TRBV9 and TRBJ2-7, with D perhaps matching TRBD2 (5 bases). The V gene lost 3 bases and the J gene lost 2 bases, with 12 bases spanning the gap. The germline gives CDR1 SGDLS, CDR2 YYNGEE. The CDR3 spans 14 residues.

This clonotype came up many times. CDR3: CASSQDWGSPLHF. Here the CDR3 DNA reads TGTGCCAGCAGCCAAGATTGGGGATCACCCCTCCACTTT. The genes are TRBV3-1 and TRBJ1-6; D is unclear. The length of the CDR3 is 13 residues. The V end lost 0 bases, the J end lost 10 bases, and 7 bases lay between the germline ends. Germline V gives CDR1 LGHDT, CDR2 YNNKEL (reference sequence).

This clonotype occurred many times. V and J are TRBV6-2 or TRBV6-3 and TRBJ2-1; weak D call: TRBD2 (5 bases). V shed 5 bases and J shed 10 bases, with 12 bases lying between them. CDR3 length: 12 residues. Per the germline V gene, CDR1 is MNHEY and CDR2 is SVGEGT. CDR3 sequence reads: CASSTGEREQFF. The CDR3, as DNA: TGTGCCAGCAGTACCGGCGAGCGGGAGCAGTTCTTC.

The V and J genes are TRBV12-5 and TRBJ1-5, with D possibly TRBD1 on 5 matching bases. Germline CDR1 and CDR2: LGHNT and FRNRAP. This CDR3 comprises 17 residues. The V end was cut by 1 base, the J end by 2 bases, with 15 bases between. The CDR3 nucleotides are TGTGCTAGTGGTTTGGATACCGGGACCAAGGGCAATCAGCCCCAGCATTTT. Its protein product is CASGLDTGTKGNQPQHF.

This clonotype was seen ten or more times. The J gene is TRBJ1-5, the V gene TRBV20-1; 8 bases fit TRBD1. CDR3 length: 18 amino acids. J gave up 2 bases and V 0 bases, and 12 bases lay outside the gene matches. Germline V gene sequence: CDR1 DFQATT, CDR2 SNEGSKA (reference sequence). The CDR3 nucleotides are TGCAGTGCTAGAGATCCGGGATACAGGGGGGGTGGCAATCAGCCCCAGCATTTT. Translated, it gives CSARDPGYRGGGNQPQHF.

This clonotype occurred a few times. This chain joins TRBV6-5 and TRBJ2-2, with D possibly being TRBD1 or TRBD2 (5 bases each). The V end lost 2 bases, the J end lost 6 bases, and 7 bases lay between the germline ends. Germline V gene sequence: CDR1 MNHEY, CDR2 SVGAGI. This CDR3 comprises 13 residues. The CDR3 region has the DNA TGTGCCAGCAGTTACGTGGGGGCCGGGGAGCTGTTTTTT. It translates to CASSYVGAGELFF.

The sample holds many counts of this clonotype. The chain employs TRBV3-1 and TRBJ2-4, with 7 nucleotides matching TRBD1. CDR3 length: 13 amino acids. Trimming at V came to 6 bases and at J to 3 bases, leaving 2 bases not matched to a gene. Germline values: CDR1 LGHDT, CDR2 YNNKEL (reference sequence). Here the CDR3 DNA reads TGTGCCAGCAGAGGGACAGACAAAAACATTCAGTACTTC. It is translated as CASRGTDKNIQYF.

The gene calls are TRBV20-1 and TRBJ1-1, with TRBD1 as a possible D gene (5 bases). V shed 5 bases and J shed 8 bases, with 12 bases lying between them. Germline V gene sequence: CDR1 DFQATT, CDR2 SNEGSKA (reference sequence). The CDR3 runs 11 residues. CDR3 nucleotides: TGCAGTGCTGGTACAGACAGCGAAGCTTTCTTT. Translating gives CSAGTDSEAFF.

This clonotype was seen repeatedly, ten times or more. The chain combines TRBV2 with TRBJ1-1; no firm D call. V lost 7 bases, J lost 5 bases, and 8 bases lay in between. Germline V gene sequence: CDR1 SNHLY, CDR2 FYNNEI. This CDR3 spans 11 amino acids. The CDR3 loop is CASTWRTEAFF. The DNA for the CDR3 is TGTGCCAGCACATGGCGGACTGAAGCTTTCTTT.

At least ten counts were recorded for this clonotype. CDR3 DNA: TGTGCCAGCAGCCTCCGGACAGGGGGATCCTACGAGCAGTACTTC. This gives the protein CASSLRTGGSYEQYF. The chain links TRBV11-2 to TRBJ2-7; TRBD1 matches 10 bases. Germline values: CDR1 SGHAT, CDR2 FQNNGV. Trimming took 5 bases from V and 1 from J; bases not matched to a gene: 5. The CDR3 length is 15 residues.

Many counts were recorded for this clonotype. The CDR3 here is CSAREAVTRTEAFF. The CDR3 nucleotides are TGCAGTGCTAGAGAGGCGGTTACGAGGACTGAAGCTTTCTTT. The chain links TRBV20-1 to TRBJ1-1; D remains ambiguous. The V gene lost 0 bases and the J gene lost 5 bases, with 13 bases spanning the gap. This CDR3 contains 14 residues. Germline CDR1 reads DFQATT; CDR2 reads SNEGSKA (reference sequence).

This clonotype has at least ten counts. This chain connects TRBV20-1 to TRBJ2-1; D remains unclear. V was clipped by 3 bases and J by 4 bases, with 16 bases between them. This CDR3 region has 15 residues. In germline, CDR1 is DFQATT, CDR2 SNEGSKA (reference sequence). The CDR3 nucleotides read TGCAGTGCTAGGACGGTAGCCCCCTATTACAATGAGCAGTTCTTC. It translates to CSARTVAPYYNEQFF.

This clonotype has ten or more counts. CDR3 sequence (DNA): TGTGCCAGCTCACCACCCGCCTACACCCATGGCTACACCTTC. Its translation: CASSPPAYTHGYTF. The chain recombines TRBV18 with TRBJ1-2; D gene ambiguous. The CDR3 is 14 amino acids. The V gene lost 0 bases and the J gene lost 6 bases, with 11 bases spanning the gap. Germline values: CDR1 KGHSH, CDR2 LQKENI.

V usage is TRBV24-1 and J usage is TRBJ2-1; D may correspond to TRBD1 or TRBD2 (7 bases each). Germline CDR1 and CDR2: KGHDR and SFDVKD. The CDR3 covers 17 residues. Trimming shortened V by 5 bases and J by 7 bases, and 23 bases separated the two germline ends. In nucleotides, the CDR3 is TGTGCCACCAGTGGATCGCGCACAGGGGACGGGGGGAATGAGCAGTTCTTC. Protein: CATSGSRTGDGGNEQFF.

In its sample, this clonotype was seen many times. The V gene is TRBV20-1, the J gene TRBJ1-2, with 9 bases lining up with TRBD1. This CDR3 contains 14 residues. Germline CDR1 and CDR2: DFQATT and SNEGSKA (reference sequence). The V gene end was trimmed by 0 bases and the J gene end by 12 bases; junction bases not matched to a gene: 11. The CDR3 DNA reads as TGCAGTGCTAGAGACTTTTTGACAGGGGGGGGTGACACCTTC. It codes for CSARDFLTGGGDTF.

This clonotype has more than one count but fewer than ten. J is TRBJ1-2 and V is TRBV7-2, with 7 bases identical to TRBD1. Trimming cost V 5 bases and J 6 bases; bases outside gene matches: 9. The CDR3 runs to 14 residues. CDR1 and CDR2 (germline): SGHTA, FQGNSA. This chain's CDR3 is CASSQSGQDHGYTF. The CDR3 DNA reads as TGTGCCAGCAGCCAATCAGGACAGGATCATGGCTACACCTTC.

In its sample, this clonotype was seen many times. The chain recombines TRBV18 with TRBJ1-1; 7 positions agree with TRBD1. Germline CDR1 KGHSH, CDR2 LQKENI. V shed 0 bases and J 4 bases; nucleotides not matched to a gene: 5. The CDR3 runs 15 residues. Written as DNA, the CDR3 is TGTGCCAGCTCACCACCGTCGAACAGGGGCACTGAAGCTTTCTTT. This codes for CASSPPSNRGTEAFF.

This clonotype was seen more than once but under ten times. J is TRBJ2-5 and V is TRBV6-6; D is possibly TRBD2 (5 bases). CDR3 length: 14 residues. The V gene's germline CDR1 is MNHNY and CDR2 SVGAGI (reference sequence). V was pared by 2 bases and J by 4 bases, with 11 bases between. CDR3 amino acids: CASSYSLAPETQYF. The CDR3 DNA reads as TGTGCCAGCAGTTACAGTCTAGCTCCAGAGACCCAGTACTTC.

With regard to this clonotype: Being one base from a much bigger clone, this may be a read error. As DNA, the CDR3 is TGTGCCAGCAGTTTTGGACAGGGGAGGGAGCAGTTCTTC. It translates to CASSFGQGREQFF. The chain carries TRBV12-3 or TRBV12-4 and TRBJ2-1; TRBD1 matches 9 bases. Losses at the gene ends were 3 bases for V and 10 bases for J; bases not matched to a gene: 4. The CDR3 length is 13 residues.

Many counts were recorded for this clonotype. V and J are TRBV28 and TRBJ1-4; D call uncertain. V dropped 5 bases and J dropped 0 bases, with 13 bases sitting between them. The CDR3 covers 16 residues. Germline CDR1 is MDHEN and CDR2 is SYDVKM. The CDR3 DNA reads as TGTGCCAGCAGTATAGCTGGATACGCAACTAATGAAAAACTGTTTTTT. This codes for CASSIAGYATNEKLFF.

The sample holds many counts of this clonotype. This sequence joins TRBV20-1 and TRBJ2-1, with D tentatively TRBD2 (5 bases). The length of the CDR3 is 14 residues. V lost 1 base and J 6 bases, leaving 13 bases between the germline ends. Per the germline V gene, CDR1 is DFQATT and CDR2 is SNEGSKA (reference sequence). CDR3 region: CSARGGNRGNEQFF. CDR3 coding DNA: TGCAGTGCTAGAGGAGGGAATCGAGGCAATGAGCAGTTCTTC.

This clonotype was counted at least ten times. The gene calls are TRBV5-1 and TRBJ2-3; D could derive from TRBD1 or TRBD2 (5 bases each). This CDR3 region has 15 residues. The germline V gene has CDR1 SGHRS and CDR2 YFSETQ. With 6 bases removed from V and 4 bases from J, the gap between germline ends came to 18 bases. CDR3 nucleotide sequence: TGCGCCAGCACCTCCCTCGGGGCAGTCGCAGATACGCAGTATTTT. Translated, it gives CASTSLGAVADTQYF.

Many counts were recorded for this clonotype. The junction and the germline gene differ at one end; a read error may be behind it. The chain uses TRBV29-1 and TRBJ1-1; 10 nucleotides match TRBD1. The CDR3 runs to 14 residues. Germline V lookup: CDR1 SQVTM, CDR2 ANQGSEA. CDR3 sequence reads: CSVRQGAWNSEAFF. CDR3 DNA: TGCAGCGTTAGACAGGGGGCTTGGAACTCTGAAGCTTTCTTT. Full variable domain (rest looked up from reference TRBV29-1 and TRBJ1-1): SAVISQKPSRDICQRGTSLTIQCQVDSQVTMMFWYRQQPGQSLTLIATANQGSEATYESGFVIDKFPISRPNLTFSTLTVSNMSPEDSSIYLCSVRQGAWNSEAFFGQGTRLTVV.

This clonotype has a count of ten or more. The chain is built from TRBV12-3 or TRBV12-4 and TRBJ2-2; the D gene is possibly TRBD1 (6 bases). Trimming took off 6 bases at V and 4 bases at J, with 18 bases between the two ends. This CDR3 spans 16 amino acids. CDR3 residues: CASSHGQGSVTGELFF. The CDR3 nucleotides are TGTGCCAGCAGCCACGGGCAGGGGTCGGTCACCGGGGAGCTGTTTTTT.

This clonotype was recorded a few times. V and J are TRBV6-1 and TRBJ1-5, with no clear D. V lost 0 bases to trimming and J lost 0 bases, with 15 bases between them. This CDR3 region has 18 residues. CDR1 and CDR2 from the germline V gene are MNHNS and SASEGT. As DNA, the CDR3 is TGTGCCAGCAGTGAAGCCCCCCCCTTGTCTTTTAGCAATCAGCCCCAGCATTTT. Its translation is CASSEAPPLSFSNQPQHF.

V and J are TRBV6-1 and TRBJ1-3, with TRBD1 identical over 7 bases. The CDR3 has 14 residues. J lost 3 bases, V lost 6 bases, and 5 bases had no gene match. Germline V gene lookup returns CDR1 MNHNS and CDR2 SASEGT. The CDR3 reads CASRNRGRGNTIYF. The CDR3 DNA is TGTGCCAGCAGGAACAGGGGACGTGGAAACACCATATATTTT.